These 27 T cell receptor beta chains came from one sample sequenced in a study of post-analysis software for immune sequencing data. Study results and caveats: With TRBV5-6, TRBV5-1 and TRBV20-1 included, 5 or 6 TRBV segments were more frequent in patients than in controls.

Unique molecular identifiers were built into the TCR beta cDNA libraries. TCRdb itself ran the PCR reads through MiXCR, one entry per CDR3 protein. The data contain 650,000 to 850,000 distinct CDR3 sequences, around 53% of them singletons. What these receptors recognize is not known. Material for sequencing was blood. Every receptor here comes from a girl under 18 with multiple sclerosis.

This clonotype was recorded a few times. J is TRBJ1-1 and V is TRBV29-1; no definite D call. V was pared by 7 bases and J by 3 bases, with 9 bases between. Looked up from germline, CDR1 is SQVTM and CDR2 is ANQGSEA. The CDR3 runs 11 residues. The CDR3 loop reads CSGTLDTEAFF. Here the CDR3 DNA reads TGCAGCGGCACACTGGACACTGAAGCTTTCTTT. Full variable domain (remainder filled in from reference TRBV29-1 and TRBJ1-1): SAVISQKPSRDICQRGTSLTIQCQVDSQVTMMFWYRQQPGQSLTLIATANQGSEATYESGFVIDKFPISRPNLTFSTLTVSNMSPEDSSIYLCSGTLDTEAFFGQGTRLTVV.

V and J are TRBV4-1 and TRBJ2-5; 9 bases are a match to TRBD2. The end of the DNA fits TRBJ2-7 better, so the J call may be wrong. The CDR3 spans 16 residues. Germline assignment: CDR1 MGHRA and CDR2 YSYEKL. CDR3 sequence: CASSQDDSGSSYEQYF. In nucleotides, the CDR3 is TGCGCCAGCAGCCAAGATGATAGCGGGAGTTCCTACGAGCAGTACTTC.

This chain uses TRBV20-1 with TRBJ2-3; 7 positions agree with TRBD1. The CDR3 spans 14 residues. The ends lost 6 bases at V and 2 bases at J; junction bases unmatched: 8. Germline V CDR1 and CDR2: DFQATT, SNEGSKA (reference sequence). CDR3 region: CSALGGQVTDTQYF. CDR3 DNA sequence: TGCAGTGCCCTAGGTGGACAGGTCACAGATACGCAGTATTTT.

This chain connects TRBV20-1 to TRBJ2-5; 13 positions agree with TRBD2. V shed 1 base, J shed 11 bases, and the junction held 10 bases outside the gene matches. Germline V gene sequence: CDR1 DFQATT, CDR2 SNEGSKA (reference sequence). This CDR3 is built from 15 residues. The CDR3 protein is CSARGTSGRPTEQYF. In DNA, the CDR3 is TGCAGTGCTAGAGGGACTAGCGGGAGACCCACGGAGCAGTACTTC.

This clonotype was counted between two and nine times. V is TRBV7-9 and J is TRBJ1-2; 9 bases are shared with TRBD1. J was trimmed by 3 bases and V by 5 bases; bases with no gene match: 10. Germline loops: CDR1 SEHNR, CDR2 FQNEAQ (reference sequence). This CDR3 comprises 16 residues. The CDR3 DNA sequence: TGTGCCAGCAGCCCCCGGGGACAGGGTGTCGACTATGGCTACACCTTC. Translated, it gives CASSPRGQGVDYGYTF.

The chain employs TRBV7-2 and TRBJ2-3, with D possibly being TRBD2 (6 bases). CDR1 SGHTA and CDR2 FQGNSA come from the germline V gene. The CDR3 is 17 amino acids. V dropped 5 bases and J dropped 2 bases, with 20 bases sitting between them. The CDR3 reads CASSLRHGGITTDTQYF. CDR3 DNA: TGTGCCAGCAGCCTAAGACATGGCGGGATAACCACAGATACGCAGTATTTT.

The V gene is TRBV29-1, the J gene TRBJ2-1, with a possible D match to TRBD2 (5 bases). This CDR3 region has 12 residues. Germline assignment: CDR1 SQVTM and CDR2 ANQGSEA. Trimming shortened V by 4 bases and J by 10 bases, and 14 bases separated the two germline ends. CDR3 DNA: TGCAGCGTTGCTAGCACCCTTACCGAGCAGTTCTTC. Residues: CSVASTLTEQFF.

In its sample, this clonotype was seen a few times. In nucleotides, the CDR3 is TGTGCCAGCAGCTTAGGTGGGACTAAGAGCACAGATACGCAGTATTTT. Protein: CASSLGGTKSTDTQYF. The chain uses TRBV7-2 and TRBJ2-3; 7 bases map to TRBD2. CDR3 length: 16 residues. CDR1 and CDR2 (germline): SGHTA, FQGNSA. V trimming: 1 base; J trimming: 0 bases; junction bases outside the gene matches: 4.

V gene TRBV11-2 combines with J gene TRBJ2-1, with TRBD2 matching 8 bases. Germline V gene sequence: CDR1 SGHAT, CDR2 FQNNGV. Trimming at V came to 5 bases and at J to 9 bases, leaving 15 bases not matched to a gene. This CDR3 is 16 amino acids long. CDR3 protein: CASSLFRLAGISEQFF. In nucleotides, the CDR3 is TGTGCCAGCAGCCTTTTTAGGCTAGCGGGCATTTCTGAGCAGTTCTTC.

The chain employs TRBV6-1 and TRBJ2-3; D possibly corresponds to TRBD1 (5 bases). The CDR3 runs to 15 residues. V was trimmed by 8 bases and J by 0 bases, leaving 15 bases between them. Germline V gene data show CDR1 as MNHNS and CDR2 as SASEGT. CDR3 DNA sequence: TGTGCCAGCGGGGCAGCTCCCCTTAGCACAGATACGCAGTATTTT. This codes for CASGAAPLSTDTQYF.

Here the CDR3 reads CASTYGGANNEQFF. CDR3 coding DNA: TGTGCCAGTACCTACGGGGGGGCCAACAATGAGCAGTTCTTC. V gene TRBV19 combines with J gene TRBJ2-1, with 8 positions matching TRBD2. Germline V CDR1 and CDR2: LNHDA, SQIVND (reference sequence). The CDR3 sequence is 14 residues long. V was pared by 7 bases and J by 5 bases, with 7 bases of the junction left unmatched.

This clonotype has only one observation. The V call is TRBV2, the J call TRBJ2-1, with TRBD1 as a possible D gene (7 bases). The J call may not be correct, given that the DNA end is closer to TRBJ2-7. The germline V gene has CDR1 SNHLY and CDR2 FYNNEI. The CDR3 is 12 residues long. The CDR3 DNA reads TGTGCCAGCAAGGCAGGGGGGTACGAGCAGTACTTC. It codes for CASKAGGYEQYF.

This clonotype was found a few times. The chain combines TRBV6-5 with TRBJ2-5, with D tentatively TRBD2 (5 bases). Gene TRBJ2-7 matches the end of the DNA better, so the J call may be wrong. The CDR3 sequence is 11 residues long. Germline V gene sequence: CDR1 MNHEY, CDR2 SVGAGI. Here the CDR3 reads CASSRGFEQYF. The CDR3 coding sequence is TGTGCCAGCAGCCGAGGGTTCGAGCAGTACTTC.

This clonotype was seen a handful of times. The CDR3 spells CSASLDTASYEQYF. CDR3 nucleotide sequence: TGCAGCGCCTCCTTGGACACCGCCTCCTACGAGCAGTACTTC. This chain uses TRBV29-1 with TRBJ2-7, with a possible D match to TRBD1 (5 bases). CDR1 SQVTM and CDR2 ANQGSEA come from the germline V gene. The CDR3 sequence is 14 residues long. V shed 7 bases and J shed 0 bases, with 16 bases lying between them.

The J gene is TRBJ2-1, the V gene TRBV7-8; D may be TRBD2 (7 bases). CDR1 is SGHVS, CDR2 FQNEAQ, per germline. There are 19 residues in the CDR3. V was shortened by 0 bases and J by 5 bases, with 23 bases between the two germline ends. CDR3 coding DNA: TGTGCCAGCAGCTTAGCCGGCAACGATCAGGGGAGGGCCCACAATGAGCAGTTCTTC. Its protein product is CASSLAGNDQGRAHNEQFF.

V usage is TRBV3-1 and J usage is TRBJ2-5; D ambiguous. The CDR3 has 14 amino acids. With 0 bases removed from V and 2 bases from J, the gap between germline ends came to 7 bases. Per germline, CDR1 LGHDT and CDR2 YNNKEL (reference sequence). CDR3 protein: CASSQDRLQETQYF. The DNA for the CDR3 is TGTGCCAGCAGCCAAGATCGTCTGCAAGAGACCCAGTACTTC.

This clonotype appeared once. V usage is TRBV7-8 and J usage is TRBJ2-5; D call uncertain. CDR1 and CDR2 (germline): SGHVS, FQNEAQ. Between the trimmed V and J ends, which lost 3 bases and 3 bases, there was a span of 17 bases. The CDR3 covers 16 residues. The CDR3 here is CASSLSPGTVEETQYF. The CDR3 region has the DNA TGTGCCAGCAGCTTGTCCCCGGGCACGGTGGAAGAGACCCAGTACTTC. The full variable domain, with the rest looked up from reference TRBV7-8 and TRBJ2-5, is GAGVSQSPRYKVAKRGQDVALRCDPISGHVSLFWYQQALGQGPEFLTYFQNEAQLDKSGLPSDRFFAERPEGSVSTLKIQRTQQEDSAVYLCASSLSPGTVEETQYFGPGTRLLVL.

J is TRBJ2-1 and V is TRBV5-1, with a tentative D call TRBD2 (6 bases). In germline, CDR1 is SGHRS, CDR2 YFSETQ. The CDR3 length is 14 residues. Deletions cut 4 bases from V and 4 bases from J, with 12 bases between. The CDR3 sequence is CASSLRDSYNEQFF. Here the CDR3 DNA reads TGCGCCAGCAGCCTCCGGGACTCTTACAATGAGCAGTTCTTC.

The chain joins TRBV15 to TRBJ2-1, with TRBD1 identical over 11 bases. The CDR3 length is 15 residues. Germline-derived CDR1 and CDR2 are LNHNV and YYDKDF (reference sequence). The J segment lost 7 bases and the V segment lost 5 bases, leaving 7 bases of the junction unmatched. The CDR3 DNA reads as TGTGCCACCAGCGGGCCGGGACAGGGGGAAAATGAGCAGTTCTTC. Protein sequence: CATSGPGQGENEQFF.

CDR3 loop: CAAHRNTEAFF. The DNA for the CDR3 is TGTGCCGCTCACCGGAACACTGAAGCTTTCTTT. J is TRBJ1-1 and V is TRBV30, with unresolved D. The V gene's germline CDR1 is GTSNPN and CDR2 SVGIG (reference sequence). The V gene lost 8 bases and the J gene lost 1 base, with 8 bases spanning the gap. CDR3 length equals 11 residues.

The chain has TRBV7-3 and TRBJ2-1, with D hard to call. The CDR3 sequence is 14 residues long. V gave up 1 base and J gave up 5 bases, with 9 bases separating them. The germline V gene encodes CDR1 SGHTA and CDR2 FQGTGA. CDR3 nucleotides: TGTGCCAGCAGCTTAAAGGCAGGTAACAATGAGCAGTTCTTC. It specifies CASSLKAGNNEQFF.

CDR3 sequence reads: CASSLKTGNPYEQYF. CDR3 bases: TGTGCCAGCAGCTTGAAGACAGGCAACCCCTACGAGCAGTACTTC. The gene calls are TRBV7-9 and TRBJ2-7, with D tentatively TRBD1 (6 bases). The V gene lost 3 bases and the J gene lost 2 bases, with 14 bases spanning the gap. The germline V gene encodes CDR1 SEHNR and CDR2 FQNEAQ (reference sequence). The CDR3 runs 15 residues.

Turning to this clonotype: A clone one base away is much larger, so this may be a read error. The genes are TRBV7-7 and TRBJ2-3; D is ambiguous. The CDR3 has 12 amino acids. Per the germline V gene, CDR1 is SSHAT and CDR2 is FNYEAQ (reference sequence). V was cut by 6 bases and J by 2 bases, with 6 bases left in between. The CDR3 here is CASRALTDTQYF. As DNA, the CDR3 is TGTGCCAGCAGGGCCCTCACAGATACGCAGTATTTT. Filled out from reference TRBV7-7 and TRBJ2-3, the complete variable domain reads GAGVSQSPRYKVTKRGQDVTLRCDPISSHATLYWYQQALGQGPEFLTYFNYEAQPDKSGLPSDRFSAERPEGSISTLTIQRTEQRDSAMYRCASRALTDTQYFGPGTRLTVL.

The J gene is TRBJ2-7, the V gene TRBV10-3; tentative D call: TRBD1 (5 bases). The CDR3 sequence is 13 residues long. V was trimmed by 8 bases and J by 0 bases, leaving 11 bases between them. Germline CDR1 reads ENHRY; CDR2 reads SYGVKD. The CDR3 coding sequence is TGTGCCATCGTCAGTGACAGCTCCTACGAGCAGTACTTC. Protein product: CAIVSDSSYEQYF.

The chain carries TRBV7-9 and TRBJ2-5, with TRBD1 matching 11 bases. The CDR3 has 17 amino acids. Germline V gene sequence: CDR1 SEHNR, CDR2 FQNEAQ (reference sequence). V lost 5 bases and J lost 1; bases outside the gene matches: 9. As DNA, the CDR3 is TGTGCCAGCAGCCCGGGACAGGGGGTAACCATCCAAGAGACCCAGTACTTC. Amino acids: CASSPGQGVTIQETQYF.

V gene TRBV27 combines with J gene TRBJ2-1, with D unclear. Trimming took 6 bases from V and 3 from J, leaving 12 bases between them. The CDR3 consists of 14 residues. The germline V gene encodes CDR1 MNHEY and CDR2 SMNVEV (reference sequence). CDR3 bases: TGTGCCAGCAGGAAACCTCAGCGCTACAATGAGCAGTTCTTC. The encoded protein is CASRKPQRYNEQFF.

The chain has TRBV21-1 and TRBJ2-1. TRBV21-1 is assigned pseudogene status. The CDR3 contains 15 residues. CDR3 bases: TGTGCCAGCAGCAAAGTCGGTAGAATTGGAGAGACCCAGTTCTTC. The encoded protein is CASSKVGRIGETQFF.